The 10 T cell receptor beta chains below all came from one sample that was sequenced in a study of resident and recirculating memory T cells in vitiligo. Data came from immunoSEQ multiplex PCR; TCRdb stores just in-frame clones and leaves some out. The table includes roughly 80,000 clones, about 91% detected once. The sample consisted of blood. These receptors were taken from a male donor with vitiligo.

This chain links TRBV11-2 with TRBJ1-1; possible D gene TRBD1, 6 bases. The ends were cut back, 3 bases at V and 1 base at J, with 15 bases in the middle. This CDR3 is built from 16 residues. Germline lookup yields CDR1 SGHAT and CDR2 FQNNGV. The CDR3 nucleotides read TGTGCCAGCAGCTTGACAGGTGGGGTTAGGAACACTGAAGCTTTCTTT. Protein product: CASSLTGGVRNTEAFF. Complete variable domain (other parts from reference TRBV11-2 and TRBJ1-1): EAGVAQSPRYKIIEKRQSVAFWCNPISGHATLYWYQQILGQGPKLLIQFQNNGVVDDSQLPKDRFSAERLKGVDSTLKIQPAKLEDSAVYLCASSLTGGVRNTEAFFGQGTRLTVV.

The rearrangement uses TRBV4-1 and TRBJ2-7; TRBD2 aligns across 15 bases. This CDR3 contains 14 residues. With V trimmed by 3 bases and J by 6 bases, 0 bases remained unmatched. The germline V gene encodes CDR1 MGHRA and CDR2 YSYEKL. The CDR3 spells CASSQGLAGGEQYF. Here the CDR3 DNA reads TGCGCCAGCAGCCAGGGACTAGCGGGAGGCGAGCAGTACTTC.

This sequence joins TRBV7-2 and TRBJ2-3; TRBD2 aligns across 12 bases. With 5 bases clipped from V and 5 bases from J, the junction kept 17 bases outside the gene matches. The CDR3 loop spans 19 amino acids. Per germline, CDR1 SGHTA and CDR2 FQGNSA. In DNA form, the CDR3 reads TGTGCCAGCAGCGGGCGTCCTATTACTAGCGGGAGGAGTAGAGATACGCAGTATTTT. Protein: CASSGRPITSGRSRDTQYF.

This clone was recorded once. The J gene is TRBJ2-2, the V gene TRBV5-1; no firm D call. Germline V gives CDR1 SGHRS, CDR2 YFSETQ. Trimming left V 0 bases short and J 4 bases short, with 7 bases between. CDR3 length equals 14 residues. In nucleotides, the CDR3 is TGCGCCAGCAGCTTGGAAGGAGCCACCGGGGAGCTGTTTTTT. The encoded protein is CASSLEGATGELFF.

Only a few counts were recorded for this clone. The chain has TRBV6-1 and TRBJ1-5, with D tentatively TRBD1 (6 bases). Germline lookup yields CDR1 MNHNS and CDR2 SASEGT. The CDR3 contains 11 residues. Trimming took off 10 bases at V and 11 bases at J, with 15 bases between the two ends. As DNA, the CDR3 is TGTGCCATCGGGACCTCAGGGGCCCAGCATTTT. This translates into CAIGTSGAQHF.

J is TRBJ2-6 and V is TRBV11-3, with D perhaps matching TRBD2 (6 bases). The CDR3 length is 14 residues. Per the germline V gene, CDR1 is SGHNT and CDR2 is YENEEA. V was trimmed by 1 base and J by 7 bases, leaving 8 bases between them. This CDR3 is CASSLGGGANVLTF. In DNA, the CDR3 is TGTGCCAGCAGCTTAGGGGGAGGTGCCAACGTCCTGACTTTC.

V usage is TRBV28 and J usage is TRBJ2-1, with D hard to call. This CDR3 spans 11 amino acids. The germline V gene encodes CDR1 MDHEN and CDR2 SYDVKM. Trimming took 10 bases from V and 0 from J, leaving 4 bases between them. The DNA for the CDR3 is TGTGCCACCTTCTCCTACAATGAGCAGTTCTTC. Translation: CATFSYNEQFF.

V usage is TRBV5-1 and J usage is TRBJ1-1; possible D gene TRBD1, 5 bases. The CDR3 has 13 amino acids. Germline assignment: CDR1 SGHRS and CDR2 YFSETQ. V was shortened by 8 bases and J by 0 bases, with 11 bases between the two germline ends. The CDR3 loop reads CASRDSMNTEAFF. The CDR3 coding sequence is TGCGCCAGTAGGGACTCAATGAACACTGAAGCTTTCTTT. Full variable domain (remainder filled in from reference TRBV5-1 and TRBJ1-1): KAGVTQTPRYLIKTRGQQVTLSCSPISGHRSVSWYQQTPGQGLQFLFEYFSETQRNKGNFPGRFSGRQFSNSRSEMNVSTLELGDSALYLCASRDSMNTEAFFGQGTRLTVV.

The genes are TRBV27 and TRBJ2-7; tentatively, D is TRBD1 (6 bases). Per the germline V gene, CDR1 is MNHEY and CDR2 is SMNVEV (reference sequence). V lost 6 bases to trimming and J lost 0 bases, with 15 bases between them. CDR3 length equals 15 residues. The DNA of the CDR3 is TGTGCCAGCAGACCGGACAGTGTGTTCTCCTACGAGCAGTACTTC. It is translated as CASRPDSVFSYEQYF.

V is TRBV2 and J is TRBJ2-7; 7 bases align to TRBD2. Trimming at V came to 8 bases and at J to 5 bases, leaving 9 bases not matched to a gene. CDR3 length equals 13 residues. Germline values: CDR1 SNHLY, CDR2 FYNNEI. As DNA, the CDR3 is TGTGCCAGCCATCCCGGACTAGAGAACGAGCAGTACTTC. Its translation: CASHPGLENEQYF.